This T cell receptor beta chain was sequenced for a study of cytomegalovirus exposure and HLA in healthy donors (TCRdb year 2017). Study-wide context: According to an earlier analysis of 587 of the donors, some 170 million T cells yielded roughly 100 million unique TCR beta sequences and about 300 Gb of sequence data. Both class I and class II loci were covered by HLA typing, at four-digit resolution. All discovery cohort repertoires had been generated using a single sequencing platform. The genetic ancestry cluster associated with self-reported Caucasian donors included 81% of the roughly 410 genotyped donors. Among 300 to 500 genotyped donors of the cohort, an average of around 250,000 unique TCR beta nucleotide sequences was sequenced per donor, of which about 20% were non-productive. Because of strong linkage in the cohort, roughly five DR-DQ haplotypes were treated as single units for association and clustering. An earlier analysis of several hundred of the donors applied high-throughput TCR beta sequencing to assess whether each TCR beta V gene segment acted as functional or pseudogenic. The aim of the study was to test whether cataloging public T cell receptors could identify signatures of past pathogen exposure. Rather than using new phenotypic data, the later analysis identified candidate immune exposures from TCR beta sequences and from how often those sequences occurred across donors. A separate validation cohort of over 95 different subjects was used in addition to the roughly 640-subject first cohort. Typing coverage varied by locus: roughly 620-640 donors for A, B, C, DRB1 and DQB1; around 560 for DQA1; over 600 for DPA1; around 490 for DPB1. Approximately 310 gigabases of sequencing data and tens of millions of unique TCR sequences were included in an early release covering around 600 HLA-typed donors. High-throughput TCR immunosequencing, statistical association of individual TCRs with disease status, and machine learning were combined to predict cytomegalovirus infection status. Donor age, sex, ethnicity and CMV serostatus were compiled together with the repertoire data. The T cell repertoires of several hundred subjects were profiled by immunosequencing and related to cytomegalovirus serostatus. To study patterns of TCR occurrence, a later analysis re-analyzed previously published TCR beta repertoires from 600 to 750 donors and added high-resolution HLA genotyping. In a later genetic analysis, genome-wide SNP genotypes for about 55% of the 666 donors were used, and that subset was treated as a discovery cohort.

CDR1 and CDR2 were assigned from the germline V gene (reference sequence) as SGHNT and YYREEE. The junction carries 15 bases between V and J, which are trimmed by 4 bases and 4 bases respectively. The CDR3 runs 14 residues from the cysteine to the phenylalanine. The kept DNA is CDR3 alone, 42 bases in frame from the first base. Results and caveats for the whole study, not just this receptor: The study gave a list of over 150 TCR beta chains associated with cytomegalovirus. A further reported finding was that TCR beta sequences accurately predicted the HLA-A and HLA-B alleles for most subjects in the first cohort. In an earlier analysis of roughly 500 of the donors, most TCR beta V segments appeared in productive rearrangements about 87% or about 30% of the time, broadly matching IMGT annotations. Because counts were too low, about 17 rarely observed V segments, including chromosome 9 orphons, were excluded from the earlier analysis of around 640 of the donors. A cluster of highly shared sequence variants was judged likely to be a technical artifact of the sequencing pipeline. In a later genetic analysis, fewer N-insertions in productive TCRs were reported among donors in an Asian-associated ancestry cluster than the roughly 700-donor mean. An association between a missense DCLRE1C variant and V-gene and J-gene trimming of TCR beta chains was found in a later genetic analysis and replicated in an independent cohort. Because the 87-base-pair reads could not distinguish some IMGT-functional V segments, including TRBV6-2 and TRBV6-3, those segments were excluded. Correlated functional status among segregating V segments might reflect linkage disequilibrium, but an unknown experimental factor could not be ruled out. HLA typing was unavailable for some donors at each locus, so association tests used only the typed subset. Assigning TCR associations to individual alleles was difficult when HLA alleles, especially DR and DQ, strongly co-occurred. In a later analysis, the rate of TCR association differed among HLA loci, with DRB1 alleles having the most associated TCRs and HLA-C alleles having the fewest. A later analysis associated 17,000 or so TCR beta sequences with specific HLA alleles at a false discovery rate of 0.05. In vitro tests confirmed that a few of the cytomegalovirus-associated TCR beta chains recognize cytomegalovirus antigens. A later analysis found that HLA-associated TCR beta chains were more clonally expanded and had lower generation probabilities than equally common non-associated chains. Only TCR beta chains were sequenced in this cohort, and the absence of alpha or paired-chain data limited detectable features. Several of the top co-occurrence clusters appeared to be linked to parvovirus B19, influenza, CMV and Epstein-Barr virus, according to a later analysis. A later analysis found that most CMV-associated TCR beta chains appeared HLA-restricted, with HLA associations seemingly driven largely by CMV exposure. The authors suggested that the approach could potentially be generalized to other disease states and immunological phenotypes. Most TCR sequences were seen in very few donors, while some public TCRs were found in many individuals. Cytomegalovirus status was reported to be diagnosed by the classifier with high specificity and sensitivity in both the original and validation cohorts. Presence/absence analyses assumed roughly uniform sequencing depth across donors, an assumption that may not hold. For the cohort, immune exposure information was limited to CMV serostatus.

Concerning this clone itself: It lacks a known antigen.

Library preparation was by the immunoSEQ multiplex PCR assay. For the multiplex PCR, a mixture combining 60 forward primers for TCR Vbeta segments and 13 reverse primers for TCR Jbeta segments was used. A multiplex PCR assay on genomic DNA amplified the CDR3 region of rearranged TCR beta genes. Amplified TCR beta libraries were sequenced as 87-base-pair reads on the Illumina HiSeq System. The authors' analysis ran thus. A later analysis tallied tens of millions of unique TCR beta chains across the 700 or so repertoires, and 10 million to 11 million of those chains were shared by two or more donors. Raw reads were error-corrected and collapsed into unique sequences with a nearest-neighbor algorithm that merged closely related sequences to remove PCR and sequencing errors. CDR3 sequences were aligned to IMGT reference sequences to assign V, D and J gene segments. Each retained sequence needed at least a six-nucleotide match to both a V gene segment and a J gene segment. Rearrangements were classified as productive when the CDR3 lacked stop codons and remained in frame with V and J, and all other rearrangements were classified as non-productive. Following IMGT convention, CDR3 was defined as the stretch from the second conserved V-encoded cysteine to the conserved J-encoded phenylalanine. The earlier analysis of approximately 500 of the donors excluded sequences that lacked an unambiguous match to a single V gene segment. An earlier analysis of a few hundred of the donors classified V segments as functional when productive rearrangements were above 56.7% and as segregating when the standard deviation between donors was above 5%. A statistical classification framework was developed to diagnose cytomegalovirus status using the catalog of TCR beta chain sequences. In a later analysis, TCR nucleotide sequences were compared against IMGT/GENE-DB human TR gene sequences so that V and J genes could be assigned. A later analysis assigned CDR3 sequences and most-parsimonious VDJ recombination scenarios with the TCRdist pipeline. A later analysis defined each TCR beta chain by its CDR3 amino acid sequence plus V-gene family, and excluded reads lacking a unique V-gene family. To address suspected cross-contamination and a sequencing artifact, a later analysis removed roughly 580 highly shared, low-generation-probability nucleotide sequences. In a later analysis, a clonal expansion index for each public chain was calculated from normalized within-repertoire ranks of inferred template counts. A later analysis computed generation probabilities with a VDJ recombination model fitted to out-of-frame rearrangements, and checked the results against IGoR. A later analysis scored TCR-TCR, TCR-HLA and TCR-CMV co-occurrence with hypergeometric tests, applying a repertoire-size bias correction to TCR pairs. In a later analysis, false discovery rates were estimated by permuting HLA or CMV assignments 20 times. In a later analysis, co-occurring TCRs were grouped using DBSCAN, with TCRdist sequence similarity added in when clustering inside HLA-allele-positive subsets. Repertoires with fewer than 30,000 or more than 120,000 public chains, plus five repertoires with anomalous nucleotide sharing, were excluded from co-occurrence clustering. Entries here come from immuneACCESS through TCRdb and include only in-frame sequences with V and J called. Some clones fail to appear in such tables; in the studies checked, an unresolved V gene covers under half of the shortfall, and the cause of the remainder is unknown. V and J calls and clone size come straight from that table; D and trimming were deduced from the DNA. The table held for this sample gives around 65,000 clones. About 16% of the sample is held by the ten biggest clonotypes.

The cohort consisted of approximately 670 healthy bone marrow donors. At the time of sampling, all cohort members were nominally healthy, though unrecorded immune exposures were likely present. The donor was CMV seronegative and was included in the group of several hundred seronegative cohort members. Each donor provided a peripheral blood sample, and peripheral blood mononuclear cells were used for TCR beta sequencing. The Qiagen DNeasy Blood Extraction Kit was used to extract genomic DNA from the blood cell samples. The source material was PBMCs. The chain is assembled from TRBV5-4 and TRBJ2-7; a tentative D match to TRBD1 spans 8 bases. The TCR was taken from a boy between 10 and 17 years old in good health and CMV-seronegative. Read as DNA, the sequence is TGTGCCAGCAGCCCTAACAGGGGGGGTTACGAGCAGTACTTC. The resulting protein is CASSPNRGGYEQYF.